This TCR beta chain was found in a study of T cells in Graves' hyperthyroidism and ophthalmopathy. Whole-study context: Peripheral blood samples were taken at initial diagnosis, prior to any treatment. Study conclusions and caveats: Most thyroid-expanded clonotypes above 0.001 were also found in blood.

Patients were excluded because of uncontrolled infection, other autoimmune disease, pregnancy or lactation. Amplification targeted TCR beta CDR3 regions from RNA transcripts. The TCR CDR3 was amplified in a first-round RT-PCR using the HTBI primer set. TCRdb re-called the multiplex PCR reads through MiXCR, storing one row per CDR3 protein. The sample includes approximately 510,000 distinct CDR3 sequences, less than 25% of them seen just once. This clonotype has ten or more counts. Its antigen is as yet unknown. Between the trimmed V and J ends, which lost 1 base and 7 bases, there was a span of 22 bases. Germline lookup yields CDR1 DFQATT and CDR2 SNEGSKA (reference sequence). The CDR3 totals 16 residues.

The chain employs TRBV20-1 and TRBJ1-1, with a possible D match to TRBD1 (5 bases). The source material was blood. The TCR originated in a man aged 18 to 35 with Graves' hyperthyroidism. This CDR3 is CSARVIAGTVVGEAFF. CDR3 DNA sequence: TGCAGTGCTAGAGTTATCGCCGGGACCGTGGTTGGTGAAGCTTTCTTT.